Listed here is a single TCR beta chain. It lacks a known antigen. No base quality values were provided; no much bigger clone lies one nucleotide off. The data were taken from a study of blood T cell repertoires in COVID-19 (dated by TCRdb to about 2020). For context, the study as a whole: Samples covering the acute and convalescent phases of COVID-19 were provided by collaborators in the United States, Italy and Spain. The material from the prospective study consisted of cDNA or gDNA derived from T cells, B-cell-depleted T cells, or PBMCs. The dataset comprised deeply sampled blood TCRbeta repertoires from subjects exposed to, actively infected with, or recovered from COVID-19. A freely available public database, intended as a resource for researchers studying the immune response to SARS-CoV-2, is where the repertoires were released. Samples came from the ongoing ImmuneRACE study (first 160 participants) plus 1,254 subjects from 6 global collaborators. Sample metadata almost always included a de-identified subject ID, COVID-19 status, age in years and sex. Where available, HLA class I and class II types were obtained from metadata supplied by the sample provider rather than from assay-based typing. What the authors observed across the whole study: How much clinical and demographic metadata was included differed by source and by participant, and the metadata was provided uncurated.

TCRbeta CDR3 regions were amplified from genomic DNA using the immunoSEQ Assay, a bias-controlled multiplex PCR. Under the source paper's analysis protocol: The number of nucleated cells in each sample was estimated by amplification of reference gene primers within the assay. Sequence reads were collapsed and filtered to measure the absolute abundance of every unique TCRbeta CDR3 rearrangement. For each sample, productive Simpson clonality was calculated as the square root of Simpson's diversity index across productive rearrangements. This immuneACCESS table, as held by TCRdb, lists in-frame sequences with V and J called but not all clones. Of the missing ones, under half trace to an unresolved V gene in checked studies; the others have no known cause. From that table come the V and J calls and clone size; the DNA was used to work out D and trimming. A total of more than 110,000 clones appear in this sample, 84% of them only once. 44% of the sample is taken by the ten largest.

Each collaborating institution followed its own protocols to collect whole blood in K2EDTA tubes. Collaborator samples were shipped for TCRbeta analysis as frozen whole blood, isolated PBMCs, or DNA extracted from either sample type. Via the germline V gene, CDR1 is SGHRS and CDR2 YFSETQ. The CDR3 has 16 amino acids, counting the end cysteine and phenylalanine. The only DNA kept is the CDR3, 48 bases in frame from the first base. V is cut by 4 bases and J by 2 bases, and the space between the germline ends is 18 bases. This chain joins TRBV5-1 to TRBJ1-1; TRBD1 is possibly the D segment (5 matching bases). This sequence originates from a human donor in a cohort sampled during active COVID-19. The sample comprised peripheral blood. The DNA is as follows: TGCGCCAGCAGCCAAATCCCAGTAGACAGAAACACTGAAGCTTTCTTT. This gives the protein CASSQIPVDRNTEAFF.